A single sample is the source of the 24 T cell receptor beta chains below, sequenced in a study of shared clonotypes between healthy human individuals. Positive CCR7 selection of CD45RO-negative cells yielded the naive CD8 cells, and terminally differentiated effector memory CD45RA+ cells were excluded. Using immunoSEQ multiplex PCR, the repertoire was profiled, and TCRdb retains in-frame clones only, with some absent. The sample lists under 2,000,000 clones, 85% to 95% occurring once. Sequencing was performed on naive CD8+ T cells sorted from blood. These receptors were collected from a young man in good health.

The rearrangement uses TRBV9 and TRBJ1-3; D is ambiguous. The CDR3 is 15 residues long. Germline lookup yields CDR1 SGDLS and CDR2 YYNGEE. V lost 1 base and J 1 base, leaving 9 bases between the germline ends. CDR3 DNA: TGTGCCAGCAGCGTAAATGGGTTTTCTGGAAACACCATATATTTT. This gives the protein CASSVNGFSGNTIYF.

The chain is built from TRBV6-5 and TRBJ2-1; TRBD1 or TRBD2 may be the D gene (5 bases each). V was shortened by 7 bases and J by 9 bases, with 13 bases between the two germline ends. CDR1 and CDR2 (germline): MNHEY, SVGAGI. This CDR3 is built from 12 residues. DNA of the CDR3: TGTGCCAGCACCTCACCGGGGACTGAGCAGTTCTTC. This encodes CASTSPGTEQFF.

The chain recombines TRBV5-6 with TRBJ1-2; D call uncertain. The germline V gene has CDR1 SGHDT and CDR2 YYEEEE. Trimming removed 3 bases at V and 4 bases at J, with 10 bases between. The CDR3 totals 13 residues. In DNA form, the CDR3 reads TGTGCCAGCAGCTCAGAGGCCCTCTATGGCTACACCTTC. Translated: CASSSEALYGYTF.

CDR3 nucleotide sequence: TGTGCCAGCAGCCCTCGAGTAGCGGGGGGCTCCTACGAGCAGTACTTC. It codes for CASSPRVAGGSYEQYF. The chain joins TRBV7-9 to TRBJ2-7, with 10 bases identical to TRBD2. Germline-derived CDR1 and CDR2 are SEHNR and FQNEAQ (reference sequence). CDR3 size: 16 residues. V was clipped by 5 bases and J by 0 bases; unmatched bases: 7.

The chain is built from TRBV4-1 and TRBJ2-1; D is possibly TRBD2 (5 bases). Trimming left V 0 bases short and J 5 bases short, with 11 bases between. Germline V gene data show CDR1 as MGHRA and CDR2 as YSYEKL. This CDR3 comprises 15 residues. CDR3 sequence reads: CASSQDPSGHNEQFF. CDR3 coding DNA: TGCGCCAGCAGCCAAGATCCCAGCGGCCACAATGAGCAGTTCTTC.

As concerns this clone: Other DNA sequences in this specimen translate into the identical CDR3. The chain is built from TRBV27 and TRBJ1-1, with D tentatively TRBD1 (5 bases). The V and J ends lost 5 bases and 5 bases respectively, with 12 bases between them. Germline CDR1 reads MNHEY; CDR2 reads SMNVEV (reference sequence). The CDR3 covers 13 residues. The chain's CDR3 is CASSLTGLTEAFF. The CDR3 region has the DNA TGTGCCAGCAGTCTTACAGGTCTTACTGAAGCTTTCTTT.

This sequence joins TRBV21-1 and TRBJ1-1; the table's D call of TRBD1 was not tested on the DNA. TRBV21-1 is marked as a pseudogene. CDR3 length equals 14 residues. This CDR3 is CASSNGQGPPEAFF. CDR3 nucleotide sequence: TGTGCCAGCAGCAACGGACAGGGGCCCCCTGAAGCTTTCTTT.

The chain recombines TRBV7-9 with TRBJ1-2; a possible D gene is TRBD1 (5 bases). Germline V gene data show CDR1 as SEHNR and CDR2 as FQNEAQ (reference sequence). The germline V and J ends were trimmed by 1 base and 2 bases, with 8 bases remaining between them. The CDR3 contains 14 residues. The DNA of the CDR3 is TGTGCCAGCAGCTTAGATGGGGGGAACTATGGCTACACCTTC. Residues: CASSLDGGNYGYTF. The full variable domain, with the rest looked up from reference TRBV7-9 and TRBJ1-2, is DTGVSQNPRHKITKRGQNVTFRCDPISEHNRLYWYRQTLGQGPEFLTYFQNEAQLEKSRLLSDRFSAERPKGSFSTLEIQRTEQGDSAMYLCASSLDGGNYGYTFGSGTRLTVV.

The chain couples TRBV30 to TRBJ2-7, with 8 nucleotides matching TRBD1. Trimming cost V 0 bases and J 6 bases; bases outside gene matches: 7. CDR1 is GTSNPN and CDR2 is SVGIG in the germline V gene (reference sequence). This CDR3 is built from 14 residues. As DNA, the CDR3 is TGTGCCTGGAGTGTACTTGGTGACAGGGGCGAGCAGTACTTC. Its protein product is CAWSVLGDRGEQYF.

This chain joins TRBV5-6 and TRBJ2-7; weak D call: TRBD2 (7 bases). CDR3 length: 17 residues. V was trimmed by 3 bases and J by 5 bases, leaving 24 bases between them. Looked up from germline, CDR1 is SGHDT and CDR2 is YYEEEE. CDR3 in amino acids: CASSSAILAGALHEQYF. The CDR3 DNA follows: TGTGCCAGCAGCTCCGCGATCCTGGCGGGGGCCCTCCACGAGCAGTACTTC.

This clone was detected once. The chain is built from TRBV2 and TRBJ2-7; D not certain. The CDR3 is 11 amino acids. CDR1 is SNHLY, CDR2 FYNNEI, per germline. V lost 1 base and J lost 6, with 4 bases in between. In nucleotides, the CDR3 is TGTGCCAGCAGTGAAGTCCCCGAGCAGTACTTC. This translates into CASSEVPEQYF.

The chain links TRBV14 to TRBJ2-7, with 10 bases that match TRBD2. The CDR3 consists of 17 residues. Germline V gene data show CDR1 as SGHDN and CDR2 as FVKESK. The J segment lost 3 bases and the V segment lost 3 bases, leaving 11 bases of the junction unmatched. As DNA, the CDR3 is TGTGCCAGCAGCCATGCCCGTCGTGGACTAGCGGTCTACGAGCAGTACTTC. Translation gives CASSHARRGLAVYEQYF.

DNA of the CDR3: TGTGCCACTTTTCAGGGAGCGAACACTGAAGCTTTCTTT. It specifies CATFQGANTEAFF. The chain uses TRBV5-6 and TRBJ1-1, with D perhaps TRBD1 (5 bases). This CDR3 is built from 13 residues. Trimming shortened V by 9 bases and J by 1 base, and 13 bases separated the two germline ends. Germline lookup yields CDR1 SGHDT and CDR2 YYEEEE.

This clone was seen a few times. V is TRBV2 and J is TRBJ1-2; 11 nucleotides agree with TRBD1. Germline V lookup: CDR1 SNHLY, CDR2 FYNNEI. The CDR3 loop spans 15 amino acids. J was trimmed by 7 bases and V by 2 bases; bases with no gene match: 6. CDR3 DNA: TGTGCCAGCAGTGAATACGGACAGGGGGCGGTTGGCTACACCTTC. It specifies CASSEYGQGAVGYTF.

This chain uses TRBV28 with TRBJ1-5; the D gene is possibly TRBD1 (6 bases). Germline loops: CDR1 MDHEN, CDR2 SYDVKM. The germline V and J ends were trimmed by 7 bases and 4 bases, with 8 bases remaining between them. This CDR3 spans 12 amino acids. In DNA form, the CDR3 reads TGTGCCAGCATTACAGGGAATCAGCCCCAGCATTTT. Translated: CASITGNQPQHF.

This clone was picked up a small number of times. The chain links TRBV2 to TRBJ1-6; TRBD1 might be the D (5 bases). V was cut by 8 bases and J by 8 bases, with 13 bases left in between. The CDR3 extends over 13 amino acids. Germline assignment: CDR1 SNHLY and CDR2 FYNNEI. CDR3 amino acids: CASEAGSYSPLHF. CDR3 in DNA: TGTGCCAGCGAGGCAGGGAGCTATTCACCCCTCCACTTT.

This clone was counted once. The CDR3 loop is CASSPPNQESYEQYF. The CDR3 bases are TGTGCCAGCAGCCCCCCGAACCAGGAATCCTACGAGCAGTACTTC. This chain links TRBV13 with TRBJ2-7; no clear D gene. The germline CDR1 and CDR2 sequences are PRHDT and FYEKMQ (reference sequence). V was clipped by 5 bases and J by 1 base, with 15 bases between them. The CDR3 totals 15 residues.

J is TRBJ2-1 and V is TRBV7-9; D is possibly TRBD1 (5 bases). Trimming removed 5 bases from V and 4 bases from J, with 21 bases in between. The germline V gene has CDR1 SEHNR and CDR2 FQNEAQ (reference sequence). CDR3 size: 17 residues. The CDR3 spells CASSAPREAGIYNEQFF. The CDR3 nucleotides read TGTGCCAGCAGCGCCCCCCGTGAGGCAGGGATTTACAATGAGCAGTTCTTC.

This chain joins TRBV6-5 and TRBJ1-1; tentatively, D is TRBD1 (5 bases). CDR3 length equals 14 residues. Germline-derived CDR1 and CDR2 are MNHEY and SVGAGI. V shed 5 bases and J shed 3 bases, with 13 bases lying between them. The CDR3: CASSRQGLDTEAFF. In DNA form, the CDR3 reads TGTGCCAGCAGTCGCCAGGGATTAGACACTGAAGCTTTCTTT.

The chain has TRBV2 and TRBJ1-3; no clear D gene. Germline V lookup: CDR1 SNHLY, CDR2 FYNNEI. The CDR3 is made up of 16 amino acids. Trimming pared 3 bases from V and 0 bases from J, leaving 12 bases between. The CDR3: CASSEFTIFSGNTIYF. CDR3 bases: TGTGCCAGCAGTGAGTTCACAATCTTCTCTGGAAACACCATATATTTT.

This rearrangement joins TRBV4-3 to TRBJ2-3, with 14 bases aligning to TRBD2. CDR1 and CDR2 from the germline V gene are LGHNA and YSLEER. The V gene end was trimmed by 4 bases and the J gene end by 1 base; junction bases not matched to a gene: 16. The CDR3 runs to 21 residues. CDR3 nucleotide sequence: TGCGCCAGCAGCCCACTATGGGGGGGACTAGCGGGAGAGAAAGGCACAGATACGCAGTATTTT. Translating it yields CASSPLWGGLAGEKGTDTQYF.

To note about this clone: Other DNA sequences in this specimen translate into the identical CDR3. The gene calls are TRBV5-6 and TRBJ2-7; 9 bases are shared with TRBD2. The CDR3 sequence is 15 residues long. Looked up from germline, CDR1 is SGHDT and CDR2 is YYEEEE. After removal of 0 bases from V and 2 bases from J, the junction contained 3 bases not matched to a gene. CDR3 DNA: TGTGCCAGCAGCTTGGAATTAGCGGGAGCCTACGAGCAGTACTTC. It specifies CASSLELAGAYEQYF. Variable domain in full (rest from reference TRBV5-6 and TRBJ2-7): DAGVTQSPTHLIKTRGQQVTLRCSPKSGHDTVSWYQQALGQGPQFIFQYYEEEERQRGNFPDRFSGHQFPNYSSELNVNALLLGDSALYLCASSLELAGAYEQYFGPGTRLTVT.

The rearrangement joins TRBV27 to TRBJ1-6; D not certain. Trimming pared 3 bases from V and 7 bases from J, leaving 10 bases between. This CDR3 has 14 amino acids. CDR1 and CDR2 from the germline V gene are MNHEY and SMNVEV (reference sequence). CDR3 DNA sequence: TGTGCCAGCAGTTTTGGTCTCGGAAATTCACCCCTCCACTTT. Its protein is CASSFGLGNSPLHF.

J is TRBJ2-7 and V is TRBV7-2; 7 bases agree with TRBD1. The germline V gene encodes CDR1 SGHTA and CDR2 FQGNSA. The CDR3 is 13 residues long. The V and J ends lost 5 bases and 5 bases, in that order; junction bases with no gene match: 6. For the CDR3, the DNA is TGTGCCAGCAGCCTCGACAGGGTCAACGAGCAGTACTTC. Its protein product is CASSLDRVNEQYF.